This passage covers 26 T cell receptor beta chains from one sample sequenced in a study of T cell responses to AZD1222 COVID-19 vaccine. The assay was immunoSEQ multiplex PCR, and TCRdb's table has in-frame clones only and misses some. The sample shows approximately 84,000 clones, around 90% of them seen only once. This sample comprised peripheral blood, obtained on day 0 of AZD1222 vaccination. These receptors originate from an adult in good health.

This clone is a singleton in its sample. V gene TRBV19 combines with J gene TRBJ1-2; D unclear. CDR3 size: 15 residues. Trimming pared 6 bases from V and 8 bases from J, leaving 22 bases between. Germline V gives CDR1 LNHDA, CDR2 SQIVND (reference sequence). The CDR3 loop reads CASSPQEATIGGYTF. DNA for the CDR3: TGTGCCAGTAGCCCCCAAGAGGCGACAATAGGAGGCTACACCTTC.

The V call is TRBV13, the J call TRBJ1-2; possible D gene TRBD1, 5 bases. V lost 0 bases to trimming and J lost 2 bases, with 31 bases between them. CDR3 length: 22 residues. Germline V gene lookup returns CDR1 PRHDT and CDR2 FYEKMQ (reference sequence). This CDR3 reads CASSLGLRVYLMAKQENYGYTF. CDR3 nucleotides: TGTGCCAGCAGCTTAGGCCTCAGGGTTTATCTAATGGCAAAACAGGAGAACTATGGCTACACCTTC.

The gene calls are TRBV6-4 and TRBJ2-3; 10 bases are a match to TRBD2. This CDR3 region has 15 residues. With 3 bases clipped from V and 3 bases from J, the junction kept 3 bases outside the gene matches. Germline-derived CDR1 and CDR2 are MRHNA and SNTAGT. The CDR3 reads CASSDKAGGTDTQYF. The CDR3 region has the DNA TGTGCCAGCAGTGATAAAGCGGGAGGGACAGATACGCAGTATTTT.

The chain couples TRBV29-1 to TRBJ1-3, with TRBD1 as a possible D gene (5 bases). The CDR3 extends over 15 amino acids. Germline values: CDR1 SQVTM, CDR2 ANQGSEA. Trimming pared 0 bases from V and 2 bases from J, leaving 11 bases between. The DNA of the CDR3 is TGCAGCGTTGAAGAACACGGGGGAGCTGGAAACACCATATATTTT. It encodes CSVEEHGGAGNTIYF.

The J gene is TRBJ2-1, the V gene TRBV19, with 8 bases that match TRBD2. The CDR3 loop spans 17 amino acids. With V trimmed by 2 bases and J by 8 bases, 14 bases remained unmatched. Germline CDR1 and CDR2: LNHDA and SQIVND (reference sequence). The CDR3 is CASSIHSWASGWDEQFF. The CDR3 coding sequence is TGTGCCAGTAGTATACATTCTTGGGCTAGCGGGTGGGATGAGCAGTTCTTC.

The chain carries TRBV14 and TRBJ2-3, with 7 bases fitting TRBD1. This CDR3 contains 15 residues. The ends lost 2 bases at V and 7 bases at J; junction bases unmatched: 9. Germline CDR1 SGHDN, CDR2 FVKESK. CDR3 protein: CASSQQGDLGYTQYF. For the CDR3, the DNA is TGTGCCAGCAGCCAACAGGGGGATCTGGGGTATACGCAGTATTTT.

This chain joins TRBV24-1 and TRBJ2-3; 8 bases line up with TRBD1. CDR3 length: 14 residues. The V segment lost 4 bases and the J segment 6 bases; nucleotides outside the gene matches: 5. Germline loops: CDR1 KGHDR, CDR2 SFDVKD. The CDR3 bases are TGTGCCACCAGTGACACTGACAGGGGTGATACGCAGTATTTT. Its translation: CATSDTDRGDTQYF.

This clone was seen more than once but under ten times. The chain recombines TRBV5-6 with TRBJ1-1; no clear D gene. V lost 0 bases to trimming and J lost 8 bases, with 5 bases between them. CDR3 length: 11 residues. The germline gives CDR1 SGHDT, CDR2 YYEEEE. CDR3 protein: CASSLGAEAFF. DNA for the CDR3: TGTGCCAGCAGCTTGGGGGCGGAAGCTTTCTTT.

This clone was counted only a few times. The CDR3 nucleotides read TGCGCCAGCAGTGTTAGGTTGGATACGGGCACTGAAGCTTTCTTT. Translating it yields CASSVRLDTGTEAFF. V gene TRBV10-2 combines with J gene TRBJ1-1; no firm D call. This CDR3 spans 15 amino acids. Germline CDR1 and CDR2: WSHSY and SAAADI. V lost 4 bases to trimming and J lost 4 bases, with 16 bases between them.

The gene calls are TRBV12-2 and TRBJ1-2; no check of the table's D call, TRBD1, against the DNA was made. TRBV12-2 is marked as a pseudogene. The CDR3 extends over 15 amino acids. The CDR3 DNA reads TGTGCAAGTCGCTCGGTGCACGGACAGAACTATGGCTACACCTTC. Translation gives CASRSVHGQNYGYTF.

The V and J genes are TRBV19 and TRBJ2-7; D is perhaps TRBD1 or TRBD2 (7 bases each). The CDR3 has 14 residues. In germline, CDR1 is LNHDA, CDR2 SQIVND (reference sequence). Trimming removed 0 bases at V and 5 bases at J, with 11 bases between. CDR3 sequence: CASSIDPGGDEQYF. CDR3 DNA sequence: TGTGCCAGTAGTATAGACCCAGGGGGGGACGAGCAGTACTTC.

The J gene is TRBJ1-2, the V gene TRBV6-5, with D unresolved. CDR3 size: 13 residues. Germline V CDR1 and CDR2: MNHEY, SVGAGI. The germline V and J ends were trimmed by 9 bases and 8 bases, with 19 bases remaining between them. CDR3 bases: TGTGCCAGTTCGGAGAACAGCGTAAGGGGCTACACCTTC. Protein sequence: CASSENSVRGYTF.

The rearrangement links TRBV28 to TRBJ1-5, with a tentative D call TRBD1 (5 bases). This CDR3 comprises 16 residues. The germline V and J ends were trimmed by 7 bases and 2 bases, with 18 bases remaining between them. Germline assignment: CDR1 MDHEN and CDR2 SYDVKM. The CDR3 DNA sequence: TGTGCCAGCACCAAAGGGACCGCCCCGGGCAATCAGCCCCAGCATTTT. Its translation is CASTKGTAPGNQPQHF.

Here the CDR3 reads CASSFRGADSPLHF. CDR3 sequence (DNA): TGTGCCAGTAGTTTCAGAGGGGCGGATTCACCCCTCCACTTT. The J gene is TRBJ1-6, the V gene TRBV19; D is possibly TRBD1 (5 bases). Germline V gene sequence: CDR1 LNHDA, CDR2 SQIVND (reference sequence). The germline V and J ends were trimmed by 5 bases and 8 bases, with 13 bases remaining between them. The CDR3 length is 14 residues.

This sequence joins TRBV14 and TRBJ2-7, with 7 bases lining up with TRBD1. Unmatched junction bases numbered 8, after V lost 4 bases and J lost 5 bases. The CDR3 consists of 14 residues. From germline, CDR1 is SGHDN and CDR2 FVKESK. The DNA for the CDR3 is TGTGCCAGCAGCCCCTTAACAGGGGCGGACGAGCAGTACTTC. It translates to CASSPLTGADEQYF.

V gene TRBV30 combines with J gene TRBJ2-3; possibly TRBD1 for D (6 bases). V dropped 2 bases and J dropped 1 base, with 13 bases sitting between them. CDR1 is GTSNPN, CDR2 SVGIG, per germline (reference sequence). This CDR3 comprises 15 residues. CDR3 region: CAWSSQGFGTDTQYF. CDR3 DNA: TGTGCCTGGAGTTCACAGGGATTTGGCACAGATACGCAGTATTTT.

The chain joins TRBV7-3 to TRBJ2-2; D remains ambiguous. Trimming pared 2 bases from V and 3 bases from J, leaving 4 bases between. CDR1 is SGHTA, CDR2 FQGTGA, per germline. CDR3 size: 13 residues. The CDR3 bases are TGTGCCAGCAGCTTACAAGACACCGGGGAGCTGTTTTTT. It codes for CASSLQDTGELFF.

The gene calls are TRBV5-6 and TRBJ1-6; D gene uncertain. CDR1 and CDR2 from the germline V gene are SGHDT and YYEEEE. Trimming removed 1 base from V and 8 bases from J, with 4 bases in between. The CDR3 covers 12 residues. CDR3 sequence reads: CASSLWDSPLHF. CDR3 DNA sequence: TGTGCCAGCAGCTTGTGGGATTCACCCCTCCACTTT.

This clone appeared a few times. The gene calls are TRBV5-1 and TRBJ1-1, with D hard to call. The V end lost 4 bases, the J end lost 1 base, and 11 bases lay between the germline ends. This CDR3 comprises 14 residues. CDR1 SGHRS and CDR2 YFSETQ come from the germline V gene. CDR3 nucleotides: TGCGCCAGCAGCAGAGACGGAGAGAACACTGAAGCTTTCTTT. Its translation: CASSRDGENTEAFF.

V is TRBV4-3 and J is TRBJ2-2; 15 bases match TRBD2. The CDR3 consists of 20 residues. Germline V CDR1 and CDR2: LGHNA, YSLEER. The V segment lost 0 bases and the J segment 0 bases; nucleotides outside the gene matches: 5. CDR3 sequence (DNA): TGCGCCAGCAGCCAAGATCTGGGACTAGCGGGGGGCGCGAACACCGGGGAGCTGTTTTTT. It codes for CASSQDLGLAGGANTGELFF.

The chain combines TRBV3-1 (or the pseudogene TRBV3-2) with TRBJ2-1, with D unresolved. CDR1 and CDR2 from the germline V gene are LGHDT and YNNKEL (reference sequence). V shed 0 bases and J shed 7 bases, with 19 bases lying between them. The CDR3 consists of 17 residues. The DNA for the CDR3 is TGTGCCAGCAGCCAAGATATCCTAGATAGGGTCGGTAATGAGCAGTTCTTC. As protein: CASSQDILDRVGNEQFF.

The J gene is TRBJ2-7, the V gene TRBV27, with D uncertain. V gave up 6 bases and J gave up 2 bases, with 20 bases separating them. Germline V gene sequence: CDR1 MNHEY, CDR2 SMNVEV (reference sequence). The CDR3 extends over 16 amino acids. CDR3 loop: CASSNIPTKRAYEQYF. CDR3 DNA: TGTGCCAGCAGCAACATACCGACAAAAAGGGCCTACGAGCAGTACTTC.

The J gene is TRBJ1-1, the V gene TRBV5-1; 9 bases are a match to TRBD1. V lost 4 bases and J lost 4; bases outside the gene matches: 11. The CDR3 runs 16 residues. Germline values: CDR1 SGHRS, CDR2 YFSETQ. CDR3 nucleotides: TGCGCCAGCAGCCCTGGACAGGGGCCCTGGGGCACTGAAGCTTTCTTT. Its translation: CASSPGQGPWGTEAFF.

The chain is built from TRBV5-5 and TRBJ2-5, with unresolved D. V shed 0 bases and J shed 2 bases, with 8 bases lying between them. This CDR3 contains 14 residues. CDR1 and CDR2 (germline): SGHKS, YYEKEE (reference sequence). CDR3 sequence: CASSLDVDQETQYF. In nucleotides, the CDR3 is TGTGCCAGCAGCTTGGATGTAGATCAAGAGACCCAGTACTTC.

The chain carries TRBV4-2 and TRBJ2-3; 12 bases align to TRBD2. Germline V gene lookup returns CDR1 LGHNA and CDR2 YNFKEQ. V lost 5 bases to trimming and J lost 4 bases; unmatched junction nucleotides: 7. The CDR3 has 16 amino acids. In nucleotides, the CDR3 is TGTGCCAGCAGCTCCCGGACTAGCGGGGTTTCAGATACGCAGTATTTT. Its protein product is CASSSRTSGVSDTQYF.

The CDR3 loop is CASSLSGRDTPQHF. The DNA of the CDR3 is TGTGCCAGCAGCCTTAGCGGGCGAGATACGCCCCAGCATTTT. The V call is TRBV16, the J call TRBJ1-5; D gene unclear. Germline CDR1 is KGHSY and CDR2 is FQNENV. V dropped 4 bases and J dropped 9 bases, with 16 bases sitting between them. The CDR3 loop spans 14 amino acids. Together with reference TRBV16 and TRBJ1-5, the CDR3 gives the full variable domain: GEEVAQTPKHLVRGEGQKAKLYCAPIKGHSYVFWYQQVLKNEFKFLISFQNENVFDETGMPKERFSAKCLPNSPCSLEIQATKLEDSAVYFCASSLSGRDTPQHFGDGTRLSIL.